The entry that follows covers one T cell receptor beta chain sequence. Its recognized antigen is unknown. Base qualities were left out, and no much larger clone turns up one base away. TCRbeta CDR3 regions were amplified from genomic DNA by means of the immunoSEQ Assay, a bias-controlled multiplex PCR. The study's processing was this. Within the assay, amplification of reference gene primers was used to estimate how many nucleated cells each sample contained. Sequence reads were collapsed and filtered to measure the absolute abundance of every unique TCRbeta CDR3 rearrangement. For each sample, productive Simpson clonality was calculated as the square root of Simpson's diversity index over productive rearrangements. TCRdb stores this immuneACCESS table with in-frame sequences only. Part of the clones is absent; in the studies checked, under half of the shortfall reflects unresolved V genes, and no reason is known for the rest. The V and J calls and clone size are taken from that table; D and trimming were inferred from the DNA. The sample has over 150,000 clones on record, more than 65% of them singletons. The top ten hold approximately 13% of the sample.

This sample stems from a study of blood T cell repertoires in COVID-19 (dated by TCRdb to 2020 to 2021). About the full investigation: The collaborator samples originated in the United States, Italy and Spain and spanned the acute and convalescent phases of COVID-19. The repertoires were made available in a free public database intended to serve as a resource for research on the immune response to SARS-CoV-2. Subjects who had been exposed to COVID-19, were actively infected with it, or had recovered from it provided the deeply sampled blood TCRbeta repertoires that made up the dataset. The material from the prospective study consisted of cDNA or gDNA derived from T cells, B-cell-depleted T cells, or PBMCs. The samples were drawn from the first 160 participants of the ongoing ImmuneRACE study and from under 1,500 subjects provided by 6 global collaborators. Where HLA class I and class II types were available, the types were taken from metadata supplied by the sample provider, not from assay-based typing. Sample metadata almost always included a de-identified subject ID, COVID-19 status, age in years and sex.

The CDR3 spans 15 residues, from the cysteine through the phenylalanine. Only the CDR3 part of the read is kept: 45 bases, read in frame from the first base. Trimming takes 5 bases off V and 8 bases off J; junction bases not matched to a gene: 5. The germline V gene (reference sequence) yields SSHAT for CDR1 and FNYEAQ for CDR2. Results the study describes overall, beyond this receptor: How much clinical and demographic metadata was included differed by source and by participant, and the metadata was provided uncurated.

Each collaborating institution followed its own protocols to collect whole blood in K2EDTA tubes. Collaborator samples were shipped for TCRbeta analysis as frozen whole blood, isolated PBMCs, or DNA extracted from either sample type. Sequencing input: peripheral blood. The chain employs TRBV7-7 and TRBJ2-1, and 14 junction bases match TRBD2. The receptor's source is a human donor in a cohort sampled during active COVID-19. The encoded CDR3 is CASSKGTSGGHEQFF. The bases are TGTGCCAGCAGCAAAGGGACTAGCGGGGGCCATGAGCAGTTCTTC.